The 24 T cell receptor beta chains in this list originate from one sample, sequenced in a study of vaccination and CD4 T cells after COVID-19 (dated by TCRdb to between 2020 and 2023). The library was obtained by PCR. Sequencing was carried out with an Illumina iSeq 100. TCR sequencing of DNA from cultured CD4+ T cells used the Oncomine TCR Beta short-read assay at the Johns Hopkins FTIC core. TCRdb reprocessing: public reads trimmed at Q25 with fastp, clones called with MiXCR, in-frame beta chains kept. Entries are consolidated by CDR3 protein sequence, retaining the most common genes and DNA. In all, the sample holds about 4,400 distinct CDR3 sequences, and 21% of those were seen once. The ten largest clones add up to around 21% of the sample. These receptors' antigens are unknown. In light of the paper, this sample's treatment or condition label describes: approximately nine-day PBMC culture with coronavirus spike peptide pools or control peptides (ViraFEST assay).

The sequenced sample consisted of CD4+ T cells from blood, cultured in vitro. These receptors were taken from a human donor who had recovered from COVID-19.

This chain connects TRBV6-5 to TRBJ1-2; D gene unclear. The CDR3 covers 13 residues. Trimming removed 2 bases from V and 5 bases from J, with 9 bases in between. The germline V gene encodes CDR1 MNHEY and CDR2 SVGAGI. CDR3 coding DNA: TGTGCCAGCAGTTACGGTTCGGGTTATGGCTACACCTTC. This sequence encodes CASSYGSGYGYTF.

This clonotype turned up a few times. The chain combines TRBV14 with TRBJ1-6; D is uncertain. Trimming took 0 bases from V and 10 from J, leaving 10 bases between them. The length of the CDR3 is 14 residues. Looked up from germline, CDR1 is SGHDN and CDR2 is FVKESK. As DNA, the CDR3 is TGTGCCAGCAGCCAAGAGCCTGGAGGATCACCCCTCCACTTT. It specifies CASSQEPGGSPLHF.

By sample share, this clonotype is medium-sized. The J gene is TRBJ1-5, the V gene TRBV20-1; D gene ambiguous. The CDR3 length is 13 residues. Germline V gives CDR1 DFQATT, CDR2 SNEGSKA (reference sequence). V was pared by 3 bases and J by 10 bases, with 16 bases between. Written as DNA, the CDR3 is TGCAGTGCTAGTGATGTACGCAATGAACCCCAGCATTTT. Protein: CSASDVRNEPQHF.

This clonotype was picked up a small number of times. The chain uses TRBV12-3 or TRBV12-4 and TRBJ2-3, with 13 bases fitting TRBD2. This CDR3 comprises 19 residues. With V trimmed by 6 bases and J by 2 bases, 14 bases remained unmatched. The DNA for the CDR3 is TGTGCCAGCAGCCGTACTAGCGGGGGGGCCCCGATATTCACAGATACGCAGTATTTT. Its protein product is CASSRTSGGAPIFTDTQYF.

This chain joins TRBV19 and TRBJ2-5, with TRBD1 matching 8 bases. The trim removed 4 bases at V and 3 bases at J, leaving 4 bases unmatched. The CDR3 has 14 amino acids. Germline V gene sequence: CDR1 LNHDA, CDR2 SQIVND (reference sequence). The DNA for the CDR3 is TGTGCCAGTAGTAAGGGGACAGGTGAAGAGACCCAGTACTTC. Protein product: CASSKGTGEETQYF.

Only a few counts were recorded for this clonotype. The chain carries TRBV7-9 and TRBJ2-3; no reliable D call. Deletions cut 3 bases from V and 2 bases from J, with 9 bases between. The CDR3 spans 14 residues. Per germline, CDR1 SEHNR and CDR2 FQNEAQ (reference sequence). Written as DNA, the CDR3 is TGTGCCAGCAGCTTGAGACTCACCACAGATACGCAGTATTTT. It translates to CASSLRLTTDTQYF.

The rearrangement joins TRBV12-3 or TRBV12-4 to TRBJ2-1, with D possibly TRBD2 on 6 matching bases. The CDR3 extends over 16 amino acids. Trimming removed 2 bases from V and 7 bases from J, with 18 bases in between. The CDR3 DNA follows: TGTGCCAGCAGTTTACTCCTAGCCCGGGCGGGGAATGAGCAGTTCTTC. Amino acid sequence: CASSLLLARAGNEQFF.

The chain joins TRBV30 to TRBJ2-3, with D perhaps matching TRBD1 or TRBD2 (6 bases each). The length of the CDR3 is 15 residues. Trimming took off 3 bases at V and 4 bases at J, with 17 bases between the two ends. Looked up from germline, CDR1 is GTSNPN and CDR2 is SVGIG (reference sequence). The CDR3 is CAWSGGPRQADTQYF. CDR3 nucleotide sequence: TGTGCCTGGAGCGGGGGCCCTCGACAGGCAGATACGCAGTATTTT.

V and J are TRBV5-1 and TRBJ2-5; D perhaps matches TRBD1 (8 bases). This CDR3 region has 15 residues. Germline CDR1 reads SGHRS; CDR2 reads YFSETQ. The V and J ends lost 3 bases and 3 bases respectively, with 15 bases between them. This CDR3 reads CASSSTTGGEETQYF. CDR3 sequence (DNA): TGCGCCAGCAGCTCGACTACAGGGGGGGAAGAGACCCAGTACTTC.

This clonotype is medium-sized. The chain is built from TRBV2 and TRBJ1-5; no firm D call. CDR1 is SNHLY and CDR2 is FYNNEI in the germline V gene. The V end was cut by 6 bases, the J end by 4 bases, with 7 bases between. The CDR3 is 12 residues long. CDR3 sequence reads: CASRDLNQPQHF. The CDR3 nucleotides read TGTGCCAGCAGGGACCTAAATCAGCCCCAGCATTTT.

The genes are TRBV12-3 or TRBV12-4 and TRBJ1-1, with D perhaps matching TRBD1 (5 bases). This CDR3 is built from 14 residues. The V end was cut by 6 bases, the J end by 4 bases, with 15 bases between. The CDR3 nucleotides are TGTGCCAGCAGCCGGGGACCGACCTCCACTGAAGCTTTCTTT. Translating gives CASSRGPTSTEAFF.

This clonotype was picked up a small number of times. This chain joins TRBV30 and TRBJ2-7, with 7 bases fitting TRBD1. The CDR3 covers 15 residues. V lost 1 base, J lost 6 bases, and 12 bases stayed unmatched. Germline lookup yields CDR1 GTSNPN and CDR2 SVGIG (reference sequence). Here the CDR3 reads CAWSAKSTGFGEQYF. The CDR3 nucleotides read TGTGCCTGGAGTGCCAAATCGACAGGGTTTGGCGAGCAGTACTTC.

This clonotype has a handful of counts. The chain couples TRBV30 to TRBJ1-2; 11 bases are shared with TRBD1. The CDR3 has 14 residues. Germline values: CDR1 GTSNPN, CDR2 SVGIG (reference sequence). V was clipped by 2 bases and J by 7 bases; unmatched bases: 6. The CDR3 reads CAWSSGQGAAGYTF. The CDR3 DNA reads as TGTGCCTGGAGTTCTGGACAGGGGGCGGCTGGCTACACCTTC. Complete variable domain (other parts from reference TRBV30 and TRBJ1-2): SQTIHQWPATLVQPVGSPLSLECTVEGTSNPNLYWYRQAAGRGLQLLFYSVGIGQISSEVPQNLSASRPQDRQFILSSKKLLLSDSGFYLCAWSSGQGAAGYTFGSGTRLTVV.

This clonotype was detected a few times. The chain recombines TRBV20-1 with TRBJ2-3, with 10 bases lining up with TRBD2. Germline V gene sequence: CDR1 DFQATT, CDR2 SNEGSKA (reference sequence). Trimming took 5 bases from V and 10 from J; bases not matched to a gene: 6. This CDR3 comprises 12 residues. The CDR3 region has the DNA TGCAGTGCTTCGGGACTAGCGCATTCGCAGTATTTT. Translating it yields CSASGLAHSQYF.

The rearrangement joins TRBV20-1 to TRBJ2-3, with 10 bases aligning to TRBD2. The CDR3 totals 15 residues. V shed 6 bases and J 2 bases; nucleotides not matched to a gene: 8. The V gene's germline CDR1 is DFQATT and CDR2 SNEGSKA (reference sequence). The CDR3 bases are TGCAGTGCAAAGAGTAGCGGGGGGCACACAGATACGCAGTATTTT. Translating gives CSAKSSGGHTDTQYF.

This clonotype turned up a few times. This chain links TRBV11-2 with TRBJ1-1; D uncertain. V lost 8 bases to trimming and J lost 1 base, with 14 bases between them. Germline lookup yields CDR1 SGHAT and CDR2 FQNNGV. The CDR3 covers 14 residues. The CDR3 loop is CASSGDGKNTEAFF. The CDR3 bases are TGTGCCAGCTCGGGAGACGGGAAGAACACTGAAGCTTTCTTT.

The CDR3 region has the DNA TGTGCCAGCAGCTCGGGTAGGACAGTGAGGACCTACGAGCAGTACTTC. This sequence encodes CASSSGRTVRTYEQYF. The V gene is TRBV7-9, the J gene TRBJ2-7; D possibly corresponds to TRBD1 (6 bases). The CDR3 loop spans 16 amino acids. Deletions cut 4 bases from V and 2 bases from J, with 18 bases between. From germline, CDR1 is SEHNR and CDR2 FQNEAQ (reference sequence). The full variable domain, its missing parts supplied by reference TRBV7-9 and TRBJ2-7, is DTGVSQNPRHKITKRGQNVTFRCDPISEHNRLYWYRQTLGQGPEFLTYFQNEAQLEKSRLLSDRFSAERPKGSFSTLEIQRTEQGDSAMYLCASSSGRTVRTYEQYFGPGTRLTVT.

This clonotype was seen only a few times. The rearrangement joins TRBV6-1 to TRBJ1-2; D is undetermined. The CDR3 loop spans 15 amino acids. V lost 6 bases and J 4 bases, leaving 18 bases between the germline ends. Germline-derived CDR1 and CDR2 are MNHNS and SASEGT. The chain's CDR3 is CASSLTTPTVYGYTF. The CDR3 region has the DNA TGTGCCAGCAGCCTTACCACCCCGACTGTCTATGGCTACACCTTC.

This clonotype was recorded a few times. This sequence joins TRBV7-9 and TRBJ1-2, with D unresolved. Trimming removed 5 bases at V and 4 bases at J, with 20 bases between. In germline, CDR1 is SEHNR, CDR2 FQNEAQ (reference sequence). The CDR3 has 16 residues. The CDR3 nucleotides read TGTGCCAGCAGCCCGGCAGTGGTGGTCTGGGGCTATGGCTACACCTTC. Its protein product is CASSPAVVVWGYGYTF.

This clonotype was counted only a few times. Compared with germline, one end of the junction differs, possibly owing to a read error. CDR3 nucleotides: TGTGCCAGCAGTTTAGCGGGGGGACCGTACCAAGAGACCCAGTACTTC. Translating it yields CASSLAGGPYQETQYF. J is TRBJ2-5 and V is TRBV11-2, with 10 bases that match TRBD2. CDR1 SGHAT and CDR2 FQNNGV come from the germline V gene. The CDR3 has 16 amino acids.

V and J are TRBV6-1 and TRBJ2-1; D unclear. Trimming took off 0 bases at V and 6 bases at J, with 9 bases between the two ends. The V gene's germline CDR1 is MNHNS and CDR2 SASEGT. The CDR3 is made up of 14 amino acids. For the CDR3, the DNA is TGTGCCAGCAGTGAAGCGGGTAAGAGCAATGAGCAGTTCTTC. Protein sequence: CASSEAGKSNEQFF.

This clonotype was seen more than once but under ten times. This chain uses TRBV29-1 with TRBJ2-7, with 9 bases lining up with TRBD1. The CDR3 is 17 residues long. The V gene end was trimmed by 4 bases and the J gene end by 0 bases; junction bases not matched to a gene: 13. The V gene's germline CDR1 is SQVTM and CDR2 ANQGSEA. The CDR3 sequence: CSVVWDRDPGPSYEQYF. In nucleotides, the CDR3 is TGCAGCGTTGTATGGGACAGGGACCCCGGACCCTCCTACGAGCAGTACTTC.

Only a few counts were recorded for this clonotype. The V and J genes are TRBV6-1 and TRBJ2-6; D perhaps matches TRBD2 (5 bases). The CDR3 is made up of 17 amino acids. Trimming took off 7 bases at V and 0 bases at J, with 16 bases between the two ends. Germline assignment: CDR1 MNHNS and CDR2 SASEGT. CDR3 in DNA: TGTGCCAGCATCCCTCACGTCGAGGGCTCTGGGGCCAACGTCCTGACTTTC. This encodes CASIPHVEGSGANVLTF.

The CDR3 here is CSARADQVGDTQYF. CDR3 bases: TGCAGTGCTAGGGCCGACCAGGTAGGGGATACGCAGTATTTT. The chain is built from TRBV20-1 and TRBJ2-3; D uncertain. This CDR3 comprises 14 residues. Germline loops: CDR1 DFQATT, CDR2 SNEGSKA (reference sequence). Trimming took off 3 bases at V and 6 bases at J, with 16 bases between the two ends.